This record concerns one T cell receptor (beta chain) sequence. The target antigen is unknown. These data belong to a study of CD8 T cells in ankylosing spondylitis. The V gene's germline CDR1 is MDHEN and CDR2 SYDVKM. The ends were cut back, 6 bases at V and 6 bases at J, with 27 bases in the middle. The CDR3 spans 18 residues. General study results and limits: Existing reports had already noted some motif variants in reactive arthritis synovial fluid and blood.

MiXCR, run by TCRdb on the 5' RACE reads, gives a single entry per CDR3 protein. The table records about 250,000 distinct CDR3 sequences, about 10% of them present only once. Input material: blood, either unsorted or a sorted T cell fraction (not recorded which). The rearrangement joins TRBV28 to TRBJ1-5; TRBD1 might be the D (6 bases). This receptor was obtained from a male donor with ankylosing spondylitis or in good health (not recorded which). CDR3 region: CASSQTGSVYILRQPQHF. The CDR3, as DNA: TGTGCCAGCAGCCAAACAGGGTCCGTTTACATTCTCCGTCAGCCCCAGCATTTT.